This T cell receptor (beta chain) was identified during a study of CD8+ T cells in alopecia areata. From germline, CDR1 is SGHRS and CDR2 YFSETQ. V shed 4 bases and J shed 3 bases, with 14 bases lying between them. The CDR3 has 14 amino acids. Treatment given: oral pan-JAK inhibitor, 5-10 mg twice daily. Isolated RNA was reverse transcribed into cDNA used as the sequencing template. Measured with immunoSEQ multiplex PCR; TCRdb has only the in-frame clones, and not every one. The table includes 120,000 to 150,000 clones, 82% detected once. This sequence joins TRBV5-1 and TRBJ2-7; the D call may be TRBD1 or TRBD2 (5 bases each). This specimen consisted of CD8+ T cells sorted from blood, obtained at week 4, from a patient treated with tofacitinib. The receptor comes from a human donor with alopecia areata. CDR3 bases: TGCGCCAGCAGCAATTCCCGGGACGACTACGAGCAGTACTTC. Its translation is CASSNSRDDYEQYF. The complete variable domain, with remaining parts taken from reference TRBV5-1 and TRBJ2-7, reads KAGVTQTPRYLIKTRGQQVTLSCSPISGHRSVSWYQQTPGQGLQFLFEYFSETQRNKGNFPGRFSGRQFSNSRSEMNVSTLELGDSALYLCASSNSRDDYEQYFGPGTRLTVT.